The present T cell receptor (beta chain) was sequenced within a study of cytomegalovirus exposure and HLA in healthy donors. Findings of the study overall: A prior analysis recorded that most TCR beta V segments were productive about 87% or about 30% of the time.

Germline V gene data show CDR1 as LGHNT and CDR2 as FRNRAP. This CDR3 comprises 13 residues. Trimming cost V 6 bases and J 1 base, with 9 bases left between them. PCR was performed using 60 Vbeta and 13 Jbeta primers. The protocol was immunoSEQ multiplex PCR, while the TCRdb copy is restricted to in-frame clones and leaves out a portion. Its table records around 33,000 clones. Points on this clone: Its antigen is not known.

The chain couples TRBV12-5 to TRBJ1-1; D gene uncertain. The source material was PBMCs. This TCR was recovered from a man aged 40-49 years in good health and CMV-seronegative. CDR3 in DNA: TGTGCTAGTGGAAGAGGATCGAACACTGAAGCTTTCTTT. Translating gives CASGRGSNTEAFF.